Below are 9 T cell receptor beta chains sequenced from a single sample in a study of T cell responses to AZD1222 COVID-19 vaccine (TCRdb year 2021). Libraries were built with the immunoSEQ multiplex PCR assay. The source is immuneACCESS, and TCRdb retained only in-frame sequences with V and J called. Part of the clones is not carried over; for the studies checked, unresolved V genes explain less than half of this, and the remainder is unexplained. The sample table records some 140,000 clones; 90% of these occur just once. The top ten hold over 15% of the sample. The sample's time point, from its label and the paper: baseline before first vaccination. The input for sequencing was peripheral blood, taken on day 0 of AZD1222 vaccination. The receptors were gathered from an adult in good health.

The chain has TRBV4-3 and TRBJ2-3, with D uncertain. The germline V gene encodes CDR1 LGHNA and CDR2 YSLEER. The CDR3 extends over 15 amino acids. The V end was cut by 4 bases, the J end by 0 bases, with 11 bases between. The CDR3 region is CASSPQLRSTDTQYF. The DNA of the CDR3 is TGCGCCAGCAGCCCCCAACTGAGGAGCACAGATACGCAGTATTTT.

The chain carries TRBV10-1 and TRBJ2-1, with 10 bases identical to TRBD2. Germline CDR1 and CDR2: WNHNN and SYGVQD (reference sequence). J gave up 2 bases and V 0 bases, and 10 bases lay outside the gene matches. This CDR3 is built from 19 residues. The CDR3 nucleotides read TGCGCCAGCAGTGAGTCGAGGCAGCGGGAGGGCCGGGCCTACAATGAGCAGTTCTTC. Translated: CASSESRQREGRAYNEQFF.

The chain is built from TRBV9 and TRBJ2-5; no definite D call. The V gene lost 2 bases and the J gene lost 2 bases, with 10 bases spanning the gap. The V gene's germline CDR1 is SGDLS and CDR2 YYNGEE. This CDR3 has 14 amino acids. The CDR3 here is CASSVGPVQETQYF. The CDR3 DNA reads TGTGCCAGCAGCGTTGGACCAGTTCAAGAGACCCAGTACTTC.

The rearrangement links TRBV6-5 to TRBJ1-4; D ambiguous. Trimming stripped 0 bases from V and 8 bases from J, with 7 bases between. CDR3 length equals 13 residues. Germline V lookup: CDR1 MNHEY, CDR2 SVGAGI. Here the CDR3 reads CASSYSKKEKLFF. CDR3 in DNA: TGTGCCAGCAGTTACTCGAAAAAGGAAAAACTGTTTTTT.

The genes are TRBV18 and TRBJ2-5; D remains ambiguous. V was shortened by 3 bases and J by 0 bases, with 8 bases between the two germline ends. The CDR3 spans 14 residues. Per germline, CDR1 KGHSH and CDR2 LQKENI. Here the CDR3 reads CASSPSGNQETQYF. CDR3 in DNA: TGTGCCAGCTCACCTTCGGGTAACCAAGAGACCCAGTACTTC.

The chain combines TRBV5-1 with TRBJ1-2, with D tentatively TRBD1 (6 bases). The germline CDR1 and CDR2 sequences are SGHRS and YFSETQ. The CDR3 consists of 14 residues. Trimming stripped 4 bases from V and 8 bases from J, with 18 bases between. As DNA, the CDR3 is TGCGCCAGCAGCCCGTATGGGGGGCAGGGCGGCTACACCTTC. Protein product: CASSPYGGQGGYTF.

The rearrangement joins TRBV4-1 to TRBJ1-6; a possible D gene is TRBD1 (6 bases). CDR1 is MGHRA, CDR2 YSYEKL, per germline. This CDR3 spans 18 amino acids. Trimming took off 3 bases at V and 0 bases at J, with 15 bases between the two ends. CDR3 loop: CASSHGGRGSSYNSPLHF. CDR3 nucleotide sequence: TGCGCCAGCAGCCATGGGGGCCGAGGTAGCTCCTATAATTCACCCCTCCACTTT.

V usage is TRBV15 and J usage is TRBJ1-3; D call uncertain. Germline V gene data show CDR1 as LNHNV and CDR2 as YYDKDF (reference sequence). Deletions cut 8 bases from V and 2 bases from J, with 13 bases between. The length of the CDR3 is 14 residues. The CDR3 DNA sequence: TGTGCCACCCCCCCCCATCGCCCTGGAAACACCATATATTTT. Amino acid sequence: CATPPHRPGNTIYF.

V is TRBV12-3 or TRBV12-4 and J is TRBJ1-1; D ambiguous. The CDR3 contains 13 residues. Trimming took off 6 bases at V and 1 base at J, with 9 bases between the two ends. CDR3 sequence (DNA): TGTGCCAGCAGCTCGAACGAGAACACTGAAGCTTTCTTT. Amino acid sequence: CASSSNENTEAFF.